This TCR beta chain was identified during a study of cytomegalovirus exposure and HLA in healthy donors (dated by TCRdb to the late 2010s). Study-wide context: An earlier analysis of some 600 of the donors reported 276 Gb of sequence data and around 120 million unique TCR beta sequences obtained from about 200 million T cells. An early release that covered 500 to 800 HLA-typed donors contained 300 to 350 gigabases of sequencing data and tens of millions of unique TCR sequences. The genetic ancestry cluster associated with self-reported Caucasian donors included approximately 85% of the roughly 400 genotyped donors. The study aimed to test whether signatures of past pathogen exposure could be identified by cataloging public T cell receptors. The study profiled the T cell repertoires of more than 500 subjects by immunosequencing and related them to cytomegalovirus serostatus. A separate validation cohort of approximately 120 different subjects was used in addition to the approximately 670-subject first cohort. High-throughput TCR immunosequencing, statistical association of individual TCRs with disease status, and machine learning were combined to predict cytomegalovirus infection status. To study patterns of TCR occurrence, a later analysis re-analyzed previously published TCR beta repertoires from 600 to 750 donors and added high-resolution HLA genotyping. Rather than using new phenotypic data, the later analysis identified candidate immune exposures from TCR beta sequences and from how often those sequences occurred across donors. To decide whether each TCR beta V gene segment behaved as functional or pseudogenic, an earlier analysis of 587 of the donors relied on high-throughput TCR beta sequencing. Donor age, sex, ethnicity and CMV serostatus were compiled together with the repertoire data. A later genetic analysis took genome-wide SNP genotypes for about 55% of the 666 donors and used that subset as a discovery cohort. Every repertoire in the discovery cohort had been generated on one and the same sequencing platform. HLA typing covered class I and class II loci at four-digit resolution. The number of donors typed differed by locus, with 629-630 for A, B, C, DRB1 and DQB1, around 500 for DQA1, approximately 580 for DPA1, and some 440 for DPB1. About five DR-DQ haplotypes were handled as single units for association and clustering, since linkage in the cohort was strong. Among some 400 genotyped donors of the cohort, an average of approximately 240,000 unique TCR beta nucleotide sequences was sequenced per donor, of which 15% to 20% were non-productive. Results the study describes overall, beyond this receptor: A later genetic analysis reported fewer N-insertions in productive TCRs among donors in an Asian-associated ancestry cluster than the roughly 640-donor mean. A later analysis found that TCR association rates varied across HLA loci, with DRB1 alleles showing the most associated TCRs and HLA-C alleles the fewest. The earlier analysis of almost 600 of the donors excluded some 15 rarely observed V segments, including chromosome 9 orphons, because counts were too low. A further reported finding was that TCR beta sequences accurately predicted the HLA-A and HLA-B alleles for most subjects in the first cohort. In a later analysis, HLA-associated TCR beta chains were found to be more clonally expanded and to have lower generation probabilities than equally common non-associated chains. The cohort was sequenced for TCR beta chains only, and without alpha or paired-chain data the features that could be detected were limited. According to the authors, the approach could potentially be generalized to other disease states and immunological phenotypes. For the cohort, immune exposure information was limited to CMV serostatus. The study listed over 150 TCR beta chains as associated with cytomegalovirus. In vitro tests confirmed that a few of the cytomegalovirus-associated TCR beta chains recognize cytomegalovirus antigens. In an earlier analysis of 450 to 750 of the donors, most TCR beta V segments appeared in productive rearrangements about 87% or about 30% of the time, broadly matching IMGT annotations. Most CMV-associated TCR beta chains appeared to be HLA-restricted in a later analysis, and the HLA associations seemed to be driven largely by CMV exposure. Some IMGT-functional V segments, including TRBV6-2 and TRBV6-3, could not be told apart with the 87-base-pair reads, so those segments were excluded. The sequencing pipeline was judged likely to have produced a cluster of highly shared sequence variants as a technical artifact. Most TCR sequences were observed very rarely across donors, whereas some public TCRs were present in many individuals. HLA typing was unavailable for some donors at each locus, so association tests used only the typed subset. A later analysis reported that several top co-occurrence clusters appeared linked to parvovirus B19, influenza, CMV and Epstein-Barr virus. The classifier was reported to diagnose cytomegalovirus status with high specificity and sensitivity in both the original cohort and the validation cohort. When HLA alleles, especially DR and DQ, strongly co-occurred, attributing TCR associations to individual alleles was difficult. An association between a missense DCLRE1C variant and V-gene and J-gene trimming of TCR beta chains was found in a later genetic analysis and replicated in an independent cohort. The presence/absence analyses assumed that sequencing depth was roughly uniform across donors, and that assumption may not be true. Linkage disequilibrium might explain the correlated functional status among segregating V segments, but an unknown experimental factor could not be ruled out. In a later analysis, some 18,000 TCR beta sequences were associated with specific HLA alleles at a false discovery rate of 0.05.

Comment on this clone: There is no known antigen for this receptor. Per-nucleotide qualities are absent, and no much larger clonotype sits a single base away.

In total, around 600 healthy bone marrow donors made up the cohort. All cohort members were sampled while nominally healthy, although unrecorded immune exposures were likely present. The donor was CMV seronegative and was included in the group of 352 seronegative cohort members. A peripheral blood sample was provided by each donor, and peripheral blood mononuclear cells were used for TCR beta sequencing. The Qiagen DNeasy Blood Extraction Kit was used to extract genomic DNA from the blood cell samples. The CDR3 measures 16 amino acids from cysteine to phenylalanine. Only CDR3 DNA remains: 48 bases, in frame from the first base. The germline V gene gives CDR1 as SGDLS and CDR2 as YYNGEE. V and J are trimmed by 4 bases and 5 bases, and the gene matches miss 12 bases of the junction. Library prep was done by the immunoSEQ multiplex PCR assay. The multiplex PCR relied on a mix of 60 forward primers for TCR Vbeta segments and 13 reverse primers for TCR Jbeta segments. The CDR3 region of rearranged TCR beta genes was amplified from genomic DNA with a multiplex PCR assay. On the Illumina HiSeq System, the amplified TCR beta libraries were sequenced as 87-base-pair reads. In the source study's methods: A later analysis tallied roughly 78 million unique TCR beta chains across the 650 to 750 repertoires, and some 10 million of those chains were shared by two or more donors. Raw reads were error-corrected and collapsed into unique sequences with a nearest-neighbor algorithm that merged closely related sequences to remove PCR and sequencing errors. V, D and J gene segments were assigned by aligning CDR3 sequences to IMGT reference sequences. Each retained sequence needed at least a six-nucleotide match to both a V gene segment and a J gene segment. A rearrangement counted as productive if the CDR3 had no stop codons and remained in frame with V and J, and every other rearrangement counted as non-productive. Following IMGT convention, CDR3 was defined as the stretch from the second conserved V-encoded cysteine to the conserved J-encoded phenylalanine. The earlier analysis of a few hundred of the donors excluded any sequence lacking an unambiguous match to a single V gene segment. In an earlier analysis of around 590 of the donors, a V segment was called functional when productive rearrangements were above 56.7%, and segregating when the standard deviation between donors exceeded 5%. A statistical classification framework was built for diagnosing cytomegalovirus status from the catalog of TCR beta chain sequences. V and J gene assignment, in a later analysis, came from comparing TCR nucleotide sequences with IMGT/GENE-DB human TR gene sequences. In a later analysis, CDR3 sequences and most-parsimonious VDJ recombination scenarios were assigned using the TCRdist pipeline. In a later analysis, each TCR beta chain was defined by its CDR3 amino acid sequence together with its V-gene family, and reads without a unique V-gene family were excluded. A later analysis removed roughly 590 highly shared, low-generation-probability nucleotide sequences to deal with suspected cross-contamination and a sequencing artifact. In a later analysis, a clonal expansion index was calculated for each public chain from normalized within-repertoire ranks of inferred template counts. Generation probabilities in a later analysis came from a VDJ recombination model fitted to out-of-frame rearrangements, and those results were checked against IGoR. In a later analysis, hypergeometric tests were used to score TCR-TCR, TCR-HLA and TCR-CMV co-occurrence, with a repertoire-size bias correction applied to TCR pairs. A later analysis estimated false discovery rates by permuting HLA or CMV assignments 20 times. A later analysis grouped co-occurring TCRs with DBSCAN, adding TCRdist sequence similarity when clustering within HLA-allele-positive subsets. Repertoires with fewer than 30,000 or more than 120,000 public chains were left out of co-occurrence clustering, as were about 5 repertoires with anomalous nucleotide sharing. TCRdb provides this immuneACCESS table in a form limited to in-frame rearrangements. Some clones are lacking; in checked studies, under half of them reflect an unresolved V gene, and why the rest are absent is not known. V and J calls and clone size come straight from that table; D and trimming were deduced from the DNA. Counted in this sample were around 150,000 clones; approximately 67% of them appeared once. 6.5% of the sample goes to the ten largest clones.

The TCR sequence derives from a woman aged 55 to 70 in good health and CMV-seronegative. Input material: PBMCs. This sequence uses TRBV9 and TRBJ2-5; 9 middle bases align to TRBD1. The DNA sequence follows: TGTGCCAGCAGCTCCCCCGGTTGGGGACAGGGTGAGACCCAGTACTTC. Translated, it gives CASSSPGWGQGETQYF.